Below are 28 T cell receptor beta chains sequenced from a single sample in a study of human T cells and chemical hapten exposure (dated by TCRdb to the early 2020s). This specimen's time point label, per the study, means: patch test 2, 6 weeks after DPC sensitization. What the treatment or condition label conveys for this sample: therapeutic diphenylcyclopropenone sensitization with weekly scalp DPC. Libraries were built with RACE. Sequencing relied on a NextSeq 500. TCRdb ran its own pipeline on the public reads, namely fastp trimming at Q25 and MiXCR clone calling, and kept in-frame beta chains. Every distinct CDR3 protein forms one entry, paired with its most common genes and DNA. The sample contains about 140,000 distinct CDR3 sequences, roughly 12% of them found a single time. 1.2% to 1.5% of the sample is taken by the ten largest. Sample: whole blood, taken in connection with sensitization to the hapten diphenylcyclopropenone (DPC). The receptors were gathered from a woman between 45 and 65 years old with alopecia areata. Some clones in this sample may be carry-over from other donors' samples.

The genes are TRBV20-1 and TRBJ2-3; D uncertain. The V gene's germline CDR1 is DFQATT and CDR2 SNEGSKA (reference sequence). V lost 3 bases to trimming and J lost 4 bases, with 11 bases between them. The CDR3 length is 13 residues. The CDR3 loop reads CSARFVVADTQYF. DNA for the CDR3: TGCAGTGCTAGGTTCGTGGTAGCAGATACGCAGTATTTT.

V and J are TRBV27 and TRBJ2-5; 13 bases fit TRBD2. With V trimmed by 6 bases and J by 4 bases, 5 bases remained unmatched. The CDR3 covers 15 residues. CDR1 is MNHEY, CDR2 SMNVEV, per germline (reference sequence). CDR3 in DNA: TGTGCCAGCAGCAGACTAGCGGGGGGCTCAGAGACCCAGTACTTC. Protein product: CASSRLAGGSETQYF.

This clonotype was observed a few times. This rearrangement joins TRBV5-1 to TRBJ1-2; 10 bases fit TRBD1. Germline V gives CDR1 SGHRS, CDR2 YFSETQ. V shed 0 bases, J shed 7 bases, and the junction held 6 bases outside the gene matches. The CDR3 consists of 15 residues. CDR3 sequence: CASSLGQGASGGYTF. In DNA form, the CDR3 reads TGCGCCAGCAGCTTGGGACAGGGGGCCTCAGGTGGCTACACCTTC. Full variable domain (remainder filled in from reference TRBV5-1 and TRBJ1-2): KAGVTQTPRYLIKTRGQQVTLSCSPISGHRSVSWYQQTPGQGLQFLFEYFSETQRNKGNFPGRFSGRQFSNSRSEMNVSTLELGDSALYLCASSLGQGASGGYTFGSGTRLTVV.

The chain joins TRBV5-1 to TRBJ2-1; D might be TRBD1 (5 bases). The CDR3 length is 14 residues. Trimming stripped 6 bases from V and 5 bases from J, with 15 bases between. CDR1 SGHRS and CDR2 YFSETQ come from the germline V gene. The CDR3 DNA sequence: TGCGCCAGCATGCAGGGCGAATCGGACAATGAGCAGTTCTTC. It specifies CASMQGESDNEQFF. The full variable domain, completed using reference TRBV5-1 and TRBJ2-1, is KAGVTQTPRYLIKTRGQQVTLSCSPISGHRSVSWYQQTPGQGLQFLFEYFSETQRNKGNFPGRFSGRQFSNSRSEMNVSTLELGDSALYLCASMQGESDNEQFFGPGTRLTVL.

CDR3 sequence: CSATRDRGGNTIYF. Here the CDR3 DNA reads TGCAGTGCTACCCGGGACAGGGGTGGAAACACCATATATTTT. The chain is built from TRBV20-1 and TRBJ1-3, with 10 bases that match TRBD1. The germline V gene encodes CDR1 DFQATT and CDR2 SNEGSKA (reference sequence). With 4 bases clipped from V and 3 bases from J, the junction kept 3 bases outside the gene matches. The CDR3 totals 14 residues.

A few counts support this clonotype. This chain uses TRBV7-2 with TRBJ2-4; a possible D gene is TRBD1 (5 bases). The CDR3 is 15 amino acids. Trimming took off 3 bases at V and 2 bases at J, with 11 bases between the two ends. CDR1 and CDR2 from the germline V gene are SGHTA and FQGNSA. As DNA, the CDR3 is TGTGCCAGCAGCTTTTCCAGGGATTCCAAAAACATTCAGTACTTC. This encodes CASSFSRDSKNIQYF. The whole variable domain, remainder taken from reference TRBV7-2 and TRBJ2-4, is GAGVSQSPSNKVTEKGKDVELRCDPISGHTALYWYRQSLGQGLEFLIYFQGNSAPDKSGLPSDRFSAERTGGSVSTLTIQRTQQEDSAVYLCASSFSRDSKNIQYFGAGTRLSVL.

This clonotype has more than one count but fewer than ten. The junction shows a germline mismatch at one end, possibly a read error. The chain uses TRBV20-1 and TRBJ2-1; D ambiguous. The CDR3 runs to 15 residues. Germline lookup yields CDR1 DFQATT and CDR2 SNEGSKA (reference sequence). This CDR3 is CSARGPASSYNEQLF. CDR3 DNA: TGCAGTGCTAGAGGCCCCGCCAGCTCCTACAATGAGCAGCTCTTC.

This clonotype was detected only a few times. The rearrangement uses TRBV5-1 and TRBJ2-5; D call uncertain. CDR1 SGHRS and CDR2 YFSETQ come from the germline V gene. This CDR3 is built from 12 residues. V was cut by 0 bases and J by 5 bases, with 5 bases left in between. Written as DNA, the CDR3 is TGCGCCAGCAGCTTGGCCTTCGAGACCCAGTACTTC. Protein: CASSLAFETQYF.

This clonotype appeared a single time. The chain uses TRBV5-4 and TRBJ2-1; 7 bases are shared with TRBD2. V shed 4 bases and J 4 bases; nucleotides not matched to a gene: 11. The germline V gene encodes CDR1 SGHNT and CDR2 YYREEE (reference sequence). CDR3 length: 16 amino acids. The CDR3 reads CASSPRIREGYNEQFF. The CDR3 DNA sequence: TGTGCCAGCAGCCCCCGCATAAGGGAGGGGTACAATGAGCAGTTCTTC.

The J gene is TRBJ1-6, the V gene TRBV7-8; D gene unclear. Germline V gene lookup returns CDR1 SGHVS and CDR2 FQNEAQ. V lost 2 bases, J lost 0 bases, and 14 bases lay in between. The CDR3 sequence is 18 residues long. For the CDR3, the DNA is TGTGCCAGCAGCTTAAGCGTAGTTGCGAGCTCCTATAATTCACCCCTCCACTTT. Translating gives CASSLSVVASSYNSPLHF.

There are many counts of this clonotype. This sequence joins TRBV18 and TRBJ2-5; D may be TRBD1 or TRBD2 (7 bases each). V gave up 8 bases and J gave up 9 bases, with 13 bases separating them. Germline V CDR1 and CDR2: KGHSH, LQKENI. This CDR3 has 11 residues. CDR3 sequence (DNA): TGTGCCAGCAGCCCAGGGGGGGCCCAGTACTTC. It specifies CASSPGGAQYF.

The rearrangement uses TRBV9 and TRBJ2-3; 12 nucleotides line up with TRBD2. Germline V gene lookup returns CDR1 SGDLS and CDR2 YYNGEE. CDR3 length: 17 amino acids. Germline trimming cut 4 bases from V and 0 bases from J; bases unmatched to any gene: 6. The CDR3 DNA reads as TGTGCCAGCAGCCCTAGCGGGGGGGTTCCTAGCACAGATACGCAGTATTTT. Translated, it gives CASSPSGGVPSTDTQYF.

Many counts were recorded for this clonotype. The chain links TRBV29-1 to TRBJ1-1, with D unclear. Germline assignment: CDR1 SQVTM and CDR2 ANQGSEA. The CDR3 length is 10 residues. With 5 bases removed from V and 7 bases from J, the gap between germline ends came to 8 bases. The CDR3 spells CSVQKGEAFF. The CDR3 DNA reads TGCAGCGTTCAAAAGGGTGAAGCTTTCTTT.

Many counts were recorded for this clonotype. The chain combines TRBV30 with TRBJ1-3, with 9 bases matching TRBD1. There are 15 residues in the CDR3. Trimming at V came to 1 base and at J to 0 bases, leaving 1 base not matched to a gene. Germline V lookup: CDR1 GTSNPN, CDR2 SVGIG (reference sequence). The CDR3 loop reads CAWSAGQGSGNTIYF. CDR3 DNA sequence: TGTGCCTGGAGTGCGGGACAGGGCTCTGGAAACACCATATATTTT.

This clonotype has more than one count but fewer than ten. V gene TRBV27 combines with J gene TRBJ1-4, with unresolved D. Germline CDR1 is MNHEY and CDR2 is SMNVEV (reference sequence). This CDR3 comprises 14 residues. V was shortened by 9 bases and J by 0 bases, with 11 bases between the two germline ends. The CDR3 reads CASSWGATNEKLFF. Here the CDR3 DNA reads TGTGCCAGTAGCTGGGGTGCAACTAATGAAAAACTGTTTTTT. The full variable domain, in which reference TRBV27 and TRBJ1-4 provide the parts outside the CDR3, is EAQVTQNPRYLITVTGKKLTVTCSQNMNHEYMSWYRQDPGLGLRQIYYSMNVEVTDKGDVPEGYKVSRKEKRNFPLILESPSPNQTSLYFCASSWGATNEKLFFGSGTQLSVL.

This chain links TRBV5-1 with TRBJ2-7, with a possible D match to TRBD2 (5 bases). The germline gives CDR1 SGHRS, CDR2 YFSETQ. V lost 0 bases and J 6 bases, leaving 13 bases between the germline ends. This CDR3 region has 14 residues. The CDR3 region has the DNA TGCGCCAGCAGCTTGGAATTCGGCGGGCGCGAGCAGTACTTC. Translating gives CASSLEFGGREQYF.

This clonotype appeared many times. The rearrangement joins TRBV19 to TRBJ2-2; 7 positions agree with TRBD2. The CDR3 covers 16 residues. Trimming took 7 bases from V and 1 from J; bases not matched to a gene: 9. Looked up from germline, CDR1 is LNHDA and CDR2 is SQIVND (reference sequence). This CDR3 is CASKNAAGENTGELFF. The CDR3 DNA reads as TGTGCCAGTAAGAATGCCGCGGGAGAGAACACCGGGGAGCTGTTTTTT.

The chain joins TRBV7-9 to TRBJ2-1, with a tentative D call TRBD2 (5 bases). The V end was cut by 5 bases, the J end by 10 bases, with 18 bases between. The CDR3 runs 14 residues. Germline loops: CDR1 SEHNR, CDR2 FQNEAQ (reference sequence). DNA for the CDR3: TGTGCCAGCAGCCCCGGGATACCCTTAAAGGAGCAGTTCTTC. Its protein product is CASSPGIPLKEQFF.

At least ten counts were recorded for this clonotype. This sequence joins TRBV7-3 and TRBJ2-3, with 13 bases matching TRBD2. Trimming removed 0 bases from V and 9 bases from J; junction bases left unmatched: 9. CDR1 is SGHTA, CDR2 FQGTGA, per germline. The CDR3 sequence is 17 residues long. As DNA, the CDR3 is TGTGCCAGCAGCTTAACGCCGGGGACTAGCGGGGCGCAAACGCAGTATTTT. Translating it yields CASSLTPGTSGAQTQYF.

This clonotype was seen ten or more times. The chain carries TRBV28 and TRBJ2-2; 8 bases map to TRBD1. The CDR3 is 17 amino acids. Looked up from germline, CDR1 is MDHEN and CDR2 is SYDVKM. V was clipped by 2 bases and J by 0 bases; unmatched bases: 5. The CDR3 nucleotides read TGTGCCAGCAGTTTACCCCGGACAGGGCCGAACACCGGGGAGCTGTTTTTT. Amino acids: CASSLPRTGPNTGELFF.

Many counts were recorded for this clonotype. CDR3 residues: CASSPRAGTEAFF. CDR3 nucleotides: TGTGCCAGCTCACCAAGGGCAGGCACTGAAGCTTTCTTT. The rearrangement joins TRBV18 to TRBJ1-1; no reliable D call. The CDR3 contains 13 residues. Germline values: CDR1 KGHSH, CDR2 LQKENI. Trimming took 2 bases from V and 4 from J, leaving 8 bases between them.

Only a few counts were recorded for this clonotype. The J gene is TRBJ2-1, the V gene TRBV7-8; TRBD1 matches at 10 bases. J gave up 8 bases and V 8 bases, and 12 bases lay outside the gene matches. In germline, CDR1 is SGHVS, CDR2 FQNEAQ. This CDR3 spans 15 amino acids. CDR3 region: CASSRRQGAVDEQFF. For the CDR3, the DNA is TGTGCCAGCTCGAGGAGACAGGGGGCTGTGGATGAGCAGTTCTTC.

V gene TRBV19 combines with J gene TRBJ2-7, with D possibly TRBD1 on 7 matching bases. The V gene's germline CDR1 is LNHDA and CDR2 SQIVND (reference sequence). CDR3 length equals 15 residues. V was clipped by 2 bases and J by 2 bases, with 13 bases between them. CDR3 sequence (DNA): TGTGCCAGTAGTATATCGCCAGGGGGGACCTACGAGCAGTACTTC. Encoded protein: CASSISPGGTYEQYF.

This clonotype was counted only a few times. The junction departs from the called germline gene at one end, perhaps through a read error. The chain has TRBV7-7 and TRBJ2-1; tentatively, D is TRBD2 (5 bases). The length of the CDR3 is 15 residues. The germline CDR1 and CDR2 sequences are SSHAT and FNYEAQ (reference sequence). The DNA of the CDR3 is TGTGCTAGCAGCCCAGCCGGGGTTGTGGGCAATGAGCAGTTCTTC. This gives the protein CASSPAGVVGNEQFF.

V gene TRBV20-1 combines with J gene TRBJ1-5; tentative D call: TRBD1 (6 bases). This CDR3 has 14 residues. Germline CDR1 DFQATT, CDR2 SNEGSKA (reference sequence). Deletions cut 1 base from V and 7 bases from J, with 14 bases between. The DNA for the CDR3 is TGCAGTGCTAGAGTCGGGCAGGGACAACAGCCCCAGCATTTT. Protein: CSARVGQGQQPQHF.

This clonotype occurred a few times. The chain links TRBV5-1 to TRBJ2-5, with D possibly being TRBD1 (5 bases). The CDR3 consists of 15 residues. CDR1 is SGHRS, CDR2 YFSETQ, per germline. V lost 0 bases to trimming and J lost 5 bases, with 14 bases between them. The CDR3 region has the DNA TGCGCCAGCAGCTTGGCCGCTGGGGCTGGGGAGACCCAGTACTTC. Translation gives CASSLAAGAGETQYF.

This sequence joins TRBV20-1 and TRBJ2-1; TRBD1 agrees at 9 bases. Germline V lookup: CDR1 DFQATT, CDR2 SNEGSKA (reference sequence). Trimming at V came to 7 bases and at J to 7 bases, leaving 8 bases not matched to a gene. This CDR3 contains 13 residues. As DNA, the CDR3 is TGCAGTGTTGCACAGGGGGCAGGAAATGAGCAGTTCTTC. Its protein is CSVAQGAGNEQFF.

The chain joins TRBV6-5 to TRBJ2-1; possible D gene TRBD2, 5 bases. V lost 2 bases and J lost 8, with 16 bases in between. The CDR3 sequence is 15 residues long. Looked up from germline, CDR1 is MNHEY and CDR2 is SVGAGI. As DNA, the CDR3 is TGTGCCAGCAGTTACACTAGGCCCCGGAGCCATGAGCAGTTCTTC. It encodes CASSYTRPRSHEQFF.